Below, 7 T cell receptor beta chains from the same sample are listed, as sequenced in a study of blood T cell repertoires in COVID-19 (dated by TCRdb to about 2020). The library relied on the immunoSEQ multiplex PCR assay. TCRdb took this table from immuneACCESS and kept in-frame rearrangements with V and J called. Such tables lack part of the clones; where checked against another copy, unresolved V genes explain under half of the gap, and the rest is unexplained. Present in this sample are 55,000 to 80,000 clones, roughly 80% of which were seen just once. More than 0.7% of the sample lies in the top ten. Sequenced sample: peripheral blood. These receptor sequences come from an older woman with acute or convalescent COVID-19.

CDR3 in amino acids: CASMRRNTEAFF. The CDR3 nucleotides read TGTGCCAGCATGAGGCGGAACACTGAAGCTTTCTTT. The chain has TRBV2 and TRBJ1-1, with D unresolved. The ends were cut back, 7 bases at V and 1 base at J, with 7 bases in the middle. Looked up from germline, CDR1 is SNHLY and CDR2 is FYNNEI. This CDR3 has 12 residues.

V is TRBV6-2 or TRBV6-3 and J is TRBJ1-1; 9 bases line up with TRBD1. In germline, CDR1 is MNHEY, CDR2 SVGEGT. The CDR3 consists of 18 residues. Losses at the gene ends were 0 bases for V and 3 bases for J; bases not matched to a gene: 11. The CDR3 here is CASSYSTGGSSLYTEAFF. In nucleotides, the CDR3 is TGTGCCAGCAGTTACTCGACAGGGGGGTCCTCTTTATACACTGAAGCTTTCTTT.

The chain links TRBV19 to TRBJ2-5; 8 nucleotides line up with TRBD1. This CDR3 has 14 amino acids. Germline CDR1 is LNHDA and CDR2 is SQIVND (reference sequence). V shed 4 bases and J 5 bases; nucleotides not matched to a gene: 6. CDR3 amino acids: CASSTGTGGETQYF. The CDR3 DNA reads TGTGCCAGTAGTACTGGGACAGGTGGGGAGACCCAGTACTTC.

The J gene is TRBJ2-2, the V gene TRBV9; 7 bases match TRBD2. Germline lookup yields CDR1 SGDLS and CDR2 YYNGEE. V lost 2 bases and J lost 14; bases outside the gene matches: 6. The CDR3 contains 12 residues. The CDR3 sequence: CASSVDGGILFF. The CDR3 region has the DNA TGTGCCAGCAGCGTGGACGGGGGGATTCTGTTTTTT.

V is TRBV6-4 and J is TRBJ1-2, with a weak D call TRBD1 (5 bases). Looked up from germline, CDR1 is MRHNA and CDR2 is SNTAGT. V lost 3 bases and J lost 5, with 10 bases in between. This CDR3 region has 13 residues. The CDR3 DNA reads TGTGCCAGCAGTGAACAGGCCGGGTATGGCTACACCTTC. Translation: CASSEQAGYGYTF.

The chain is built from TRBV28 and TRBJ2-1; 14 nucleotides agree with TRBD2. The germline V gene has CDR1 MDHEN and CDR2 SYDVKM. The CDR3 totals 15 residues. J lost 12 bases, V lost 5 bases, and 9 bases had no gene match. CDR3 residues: CASSPSGTSGRGQFF. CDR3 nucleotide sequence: TGTGCCAGCAGTCCCTCCGGGACTAGCGGGAGAGGGCAGTTCTTC.

The CDR3 coding sequence is TGTGCCAGCTCACTTCACTGGGAGCAGTTCTTC. Amino acids: CASSLHWEQFF. The chain is built from TRBV18 and TRBJ2-1; D uncertain. In germline, CDR1 is KGHSH, CDR2 LQKENI. V dropped 4 bases and J dropped 10 bases, with 8 bases sitting between them. This CDR3 has 11 amino acids. Full variable domain (remainder filled in from reference TRBV18 and TRBJ2-1): NAGVMQNPRHLVRRRGQEARLRCSPMKGHSHVYWYRQLPEEGLKFMVYLQKENIIDESGMPKERFSAEFPKEGPSILRIQQVVRGDSAAYFCASSLHWEQFFGPGTRLTVL.